This is a list of T cell receptor beta chains from one sample in a study of T cell changes during pregnancy in multiple sclerosis. Measured with immunoSEQ multiplex PCR; TCRdb has only the in-frame clones, and not every one. The table has almost 65,000 clones, approximately 90% seen once. The starting material was peripheral blood, obtained in the first trimester of pregnancy. Receptor source: a female donor with multiple sclerosis, enrolled in a pregnancy study. CDR3s include the opening cysteine and the closing phenylalanine or tryptophan. The D gene is left open where the match is weak. Size is omitted from some rows. Given values are once, few, many or a class for expanded clones.

d_call	clone_size	j_call	v_call	cdr3_nt	cdr3_aa
.	.	TRBJ2-5	TRBV5-5	TGTGCCAGCAGCTTGGCCTCTCCGGGGTGGGAGACCCAGTACTTC	CASSLASPGWETQYF
.	.	TRBJ1-1	TRBV5-4	TGTGCCAGCAGCCGCGGACAGTGGTCAAACACTGAAGCTTTCTTT	CASSRGQWSNTEAFF
.	.	TRBJ1-1	TRBV9	TGTGCCAGCAGCACGGGTGGACAGTATCCCGAAGCTTTCTTT	CASSTGGQYPEAFF
TRBD2	.	TRBJ2-3	TRBV19	TGTGCCAGTAGAACTAGCGGGAGGGCATTAACAGATACGCAGTATTTT	CASRTSGRALTDTQYF
.	.	TRBJ2-5	TRBV27	TGTGCCACCCTTTACCAAGAGACCCAGTACTTC	CATLYQETQYF
TRBD1	.	TRBJ2-1	TRBV11-3	TGTGCCAGCAGCTTTACAGGGGCCCTGGGTGAGCAGTTCTTC	CASSFTGALGEQFF
.	once	TRBJ2-1	TRBV5-4	TGTGCCAGCAGCTGGACTGGCAATGAGCAGTTCTTC	CASSWTGNEQFF
.	.	TRBJ1-4	TRBV7-9	TGTGCCAGCAGCCCCGACGGGGGAGAAAAACTGTTTTTT	CASSPDGGEKLFF
TRBD2	.	TRBJ2-1	TRBV19	TGTGCCAGTAGTATATACCCTAGCGGGAGGTACAATGAGCAGTTCTTC	CASSIYPSGRYNEQFF
.	.	TRBJ1-5	TRBV6-6	TGTGCCAGCAGACTGGGACACCTTAGCAATCAGCCCCAGCATTTT	CASRLGHLSNQPQHF
TRBD1	.	TRBJ1-5	TRBV27	TGTGCCAGCAGTTTATCGGGACAGGGCCCTGGACAGCCCCAGCATTTT	CASSLSGQGPGQPQHF
.	.	TRBJ1-5	TRBV27	TGTGCCAGCAGTACAGTCTATAGCAATCAGCCCCAGCATTTT	CASSTVYSNQPQHF
.	once	TRBJ2-2	TRBV5-4	TGTGCCAGCAGCTTAGGAGGCGAGACCGGGGAGCTGTTTTTT	CASSLGGETGELFF
.	.	TRBJ1-5	TRBV19	TGTGCCAGTAGTAACAGGGTTCAGCCCCAGCATTTT	CASSNRVQPQHF
TRBD1	.	TRBJ1-2	TRBV4-3	TGCGCCAGCAGCCAAGTGACAGGACAGGCCCGCTACACCTTC	CASSQVTGQARYTF
TRBD2	.	TRBJ2-2	TRBV7-9	TGTGCCAGCAGCTTTCCTAGCGGGAGACACACCGGGGAGCTGTTTTTT	CASSFPSGRHTGELFF
TRBD1	.	TRBJ1-1	TRBV10-3	TGTGCCATCAGTGAGTCGGGACAGGGGGGGACTGAAGCTTTCTTT	CAISESGQGGTEAFF
.	.	TRBJ1-2	TRBV29-1	TGCAGCGTTGTTGGAGTCTATGGCTACACCTTC	CSVVGVYGYTF
TRBD1	.	TRBJ2-5	TRBV2	TGTGCCAGCAGGACGGGACAGGGGGAGACCCAGTACTTC	CASRTGQGETQYF
.	once	TRBJ2-3	TRBV21-1	TGTGCCAGCAGCAAAGAAGTGGATCTAGCGGAGATGGTCCCAGATACGCAGTATTTT	CASSKEVDLAEMVPDTQYF
TRBD1	.	TRBJ1-5	TRBV18	TGTGCCAGCTCTCCCGGGACAGGGGCGGGTCAGCCCCAGCATTTT	CASSPGTGAGQPQHF
TRBD1	.	TRBJ2-5	TRBV5-4	TGTGCCAGCAGCACGACAGGGGGCGGTGAGACCCAGTACTTC	CASSTTGGGETQYF
TRBD1	.	TRBJ2-7	TRBV30	TGTGCCTGGAGTGTCCGACAGGGGCTAATTTCCTACGAGCAGTACTTC	CAWSVRQGLISYEQYF
TRBD1	.	TRBJ1-4	TRBV5-1	TGCGCCAGCAGCTTCACAGGGGGCTCGGCTAATGAAAAACTGTTTTTT	CASSFTGGSANEKLFF
TRBD1	.	TRBJ2-7	TRBV2	TGTGCCAGCAGGCTTACAGGGGGCGAAGGCGAGCAGTACTTC	CASRLTGGEGEQYF
TRBD2	.	TRBJ2-7	TRBV5-4	TGTGCCAGCAGCAGGCCGGGACTAGCGGGACCTATGGAGCAGTACTTC	CASSRPGLAGPMEQYF
TRBD1	once	TRBJ1-5	TRBV19	TGTGCCAGTAGTACCCTGGGGACAGCAGGCGGACAGCCCCAGCATTTT	CASSTLGTAGGQPQHF
TRBD2	.	TRBJ2-1	TRBV7-9	TGTGCCAGCAGCCCTAGTCGGTTGGCGGGAGGCGTTCGGGAGCAGTTCTTC	CASSPSRLAGGVREQFF
.	once	TRBJ2-5	TRBV5-1	TGCGCCAGCAGCTGGGATACTAGTTCAAAAGAGACCCAGTACTTC	CASSWDTSSKETQYF
.	.	TRBJ1-1	TRBV21-1	TGTGCCAGCAGCAGTCCGTCGAACACTGAAGCTTTCTTT	CASSSPSNTEAFF
TRBD1	.	TRBJ1-4	TRBV27	TGTGCCAGCAGTCCGGGACAGGGTAATATATTGAATGAAAAACTGTTTTTT	CASSPGQGNILNEKLFF
TRBD2	.	TRBJ2-1	TRBV9	TGTGCCGGCAGCGTAGGTAGCGGGAGTGAGGAGGAGCAGTTCTTC	CAGSVGSGSEEEQFF